The 7 T cell receptor beta chains below come from one sample, sequenced in a study of blood T cell repertoires in COVID-19. The data were produced by immunoSEQ multiplex PCR, yet TCRdb's version contains in-frame clones alone and is incomplete. The repertoire holds about 230,000 clones, approximately 81% seen once, with around 0.97% in the top ten. Input material: peripheral blood. Source of these receptors: a middle-aged man with acute or convalescent COVID-19.

J is TRBJ1-2 and V is TRBV4-3, with D tentatively TRBD1 (5 bases). The germline V gene has CDR1 LGHNA and CDR2 YSLEER. V shed 4 bases and J shed 1 base, with 16 bases lying between them. This CDR3 is built from 16 residues. The CDR3 DNA is TGCGCCAGCAGCCCCGTCGGGGGTTTGATTAACTATGGCTACACCTTC. Protein: CASSPVGGLINYGYTF.

The chain is built from TRBV10-3 and TRBJ1-1; unclear D gene. V lost 5 bases and J 2 bases, leaving 9 bases between the germline ends. CDR3 length: 13 residues. Germline V gives CDR1 ENHRY, CDR2 SYGVKD. CDR3: CAISPPPNTEAFF. The CDR3 nucleotides are TGTGCCATCAGTCCCCCCCCAAACACTGAAGCTTTCTTT.

The chain recombines TRBV5-1 with TRBJ1-6; the match to TRBD1 covers 7 bases. The CDR3 loop spans 16 amino acids. CDR1 and CDR2 (germline): SGHRS, YFSETQ. The V segment lost 4 bases and the J segment 7 bases; nucleotides outside the gene matches: 11. The CDR3 DNA is TGCGCCAGCAGCAAAAGGGACAGTCCGACGAATTCACCCCTCCACTTT. Its translation: CASSKRDSPTNSPLHF.

The chain employs TRBV5-1 and TRBJ2-3; D is unresolved. V was trimmed by 4 bases and J by 4 bases, leaving 10 bases between them. The CDR3 runs to 13 residues. Germline V lookup: CDR1 SGHRS, CDR2 YFSETQ. CDR3: CASSPPLADTQYF. For the CDR3, the DNA is TGCGCCAGCAGCCCTCCTCTAGCAGATACGCAGTATTTT.

The chain has TRBV4-3 and TRBJ2-7; 7 bases are shared with TRBD1. CDR3 length equals 16 residues. Germline lookup yields CDR1 LGHNA and CDR2 YSLEER. V was clipped by 2 bases and J by 2 bases; unmatched bases: 9. CDR3 sequence: CASSQQGQVGTYEQYF. The CDR3 DNA follows: TGCGCCAGCAGCCAACAAGGACAGGTGGGAACCTACGAGCAGTACTTC.

The chain combines TRBV7-2 with TRBJ1-4; TRBD1 matches 8 bases. This CDR3 spans 14 amino acids. V was pared by 4 bases and J by 8 bases, with 6 bases of the junction left unmatched. Per the germline V gene, CDR1 is SGHTA and CDR2 is FQGNSA. CDR3 sequence reads: CASSSWTGLEKLFF. In DNA form, the CDR3 reads TGTGCCAGCAGCTCGTGGACAGGGTTGGAAAAACTGTTTTTT.

This clone was observed a single time. The chain couples TRBV3-1 (or the pseudogene TRBV3-2) to TRBJ2-1, with 7 bases that match TRBD2. Per germline, CDR1 LGHDT and CDR2 YNNKEL (reference sequence). V was clipped by 1 base and J by 4 bases; unmatched bases: 10. The CDR3 runs to 17 residues. In nucleotides, the CDR3 is TGTGCCAGCAGCCAAGGCAAGATTGTGGGGGGGTACAATGAGCAGTTCTTC. It is translated as CASSQGKIVGGYNEQFF.